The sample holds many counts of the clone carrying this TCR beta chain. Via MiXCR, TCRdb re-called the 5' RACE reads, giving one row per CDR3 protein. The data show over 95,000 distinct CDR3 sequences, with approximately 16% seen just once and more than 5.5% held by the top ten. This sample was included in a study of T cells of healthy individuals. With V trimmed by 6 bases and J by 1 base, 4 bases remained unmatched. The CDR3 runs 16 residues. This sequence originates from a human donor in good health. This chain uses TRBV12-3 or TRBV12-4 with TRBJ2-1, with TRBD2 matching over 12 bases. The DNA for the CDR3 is TGTGCCAGCAGCGGGACTAGCGGGCCTTCCTACAATGAGCAGTTCTTC. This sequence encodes CASSGTSGPSYNEQFF.